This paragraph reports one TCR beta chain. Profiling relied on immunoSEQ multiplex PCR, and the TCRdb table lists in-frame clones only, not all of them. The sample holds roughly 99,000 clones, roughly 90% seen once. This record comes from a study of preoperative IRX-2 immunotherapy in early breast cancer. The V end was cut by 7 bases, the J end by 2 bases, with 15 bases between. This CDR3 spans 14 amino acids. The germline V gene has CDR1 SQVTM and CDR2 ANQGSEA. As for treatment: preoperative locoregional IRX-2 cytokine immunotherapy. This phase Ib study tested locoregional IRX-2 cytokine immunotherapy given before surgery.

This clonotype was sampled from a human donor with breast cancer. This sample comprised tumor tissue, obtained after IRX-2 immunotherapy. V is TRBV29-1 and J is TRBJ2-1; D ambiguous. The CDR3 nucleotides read TGCAGCGCCCAGCGCTACAGAGCCTACAATGAGCAGTTCTTC. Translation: CSAQRYRAYNEQFF.